These 6 T cell receptor beta chains were sequenced from one sample in a study of cytomegalovirus exposure and HLA in healthy donors. The PCR had 60 Vbeta and 13 Jbeta primers. Using immunoSEQ multiplex PCR, the repertoire was profiled, and TCRdb retains in-frame clones only, with some absent. The table has about 160,000 clones, around three quarters seen once. The sample comprised PBMCs. The receptors come from a woman in her 50s in good health and CMV-seropositive.

V gene TRBV19 combines with J gene TRBJ2-7, with a possible D match to TRBD2 (5 bases). The CDR3 totals 13 residues. V shed 8 bases and J shed 2 bases, with 13 bases lying between them. CDR1 and CDR2 (germline): LNHDA, SQIVND (reference sequence). The CDR3 bases are TGTGCCAGTGGGGAGACTGTGACCTACGAGCAGTACTTC. It is translated as CASGETVTYEQYF. Full variable domain (missing parts from reference TRBV19 and TRBJ2-7): DGGITQSPKYLFRKEGQNVTLSCEQNLNHDAMYWYRQDPGQGLRLIYYSQIVNDFQKGDIAEGYSVSREKKESFPLTVTSAQKNPTAFYLCASGETVTYEQYFGPGTRLTVT.

This sequence joins TRBV5-1 and TRBJ1-1; maybe TRBD1 (5 bases). CDR1 is SGHRS and CDR2 is YFSETQ in the germline V gene. V dropped 0 bases and J dropped 6 bases, with 9 bases sitting between them. The CDR3 extends over 13 amino acids. The CDR3 protein is CASSLEGSSEAFF. The CDR3 region has the DNA TGCGCCAGCAGCTTGGAGGGGTCCTCTGAAGCTTTCTTT.

This chain links TRBV7-2 with TRBJ1-2; D perhaps matches TRBD1 (5 bases). V was trimmed by 5 bases and J by 7 bases, leaving 20 bases between them. CDR1 is SGHTA and CDR2 is FQGNSA in the germline V gene. This CDR3 is built from 15 residues. The CDR3 sequence: CASSARGGRLGGYTF. The CDR3, as DNA: TGTGCCAGCAGCGCCCGCGGGGGTAGACTTGGTGGCTACACCTTC.

This chain connects TRBV2 to TRBJ2-2; TRBD2 is a possible D gene (5 bases). This CDR3 has 13 residues. Trimming left V 10 bases short and J 3 bases short, with 12 bases between. Germline CDR1 is SNHLY and CDR2 is FYNNEI. The CDR3 nucleotides read TGTGCCACTGGACTTTCTGACACCGGGGAGCTGTTTTTT. Amino acids: CATGLSDTGELFF.

This chain connects TRBV4-1 to TRBJ1-3; D gene unclear. Trimming left V 1 base short and J 0 bases short, with 13 bases between. Germline loops: CDR1 MGHRA, CDR2 YSYEKL. The CDR3 loop spans 17 amino acids. CDR3 DNA: TGCGCCAGCAGCCAAGTCACGTTCCGGGACTCTGGAAACACCATATATTTT. It codes for CASSQVTFRDSGNTIYF.

The chain employs TRBV4-1 and TRBJ2-5; 7 nucleotides agree with TRBD2. CDR1 and CDR2 from the germline V gene are MGHRA and YSYEKL. This CDR3 has 16 residues. V dropped 2 bases and J dropped 7; count of bases not matched to a gene: 13. CDR3 sequence (DNA): TGCGCCAGCAGCCAAAGCTCCGAGCGGTGGGAGGGGACCCAGTACTTC. Translated, it gives CASSQSSERWEGTQYF.